Reported below is one T cell receptor beta chain. PCR amplification relied on 60 Vbeta primers (plus 13 Jbeta primers). Data came from immunoSEQ multiplex PCR; TCRdb stores just in-frame clones and leaves some out. The repertoire holds 110,000 or so clones, with approximately 70% as singletons. The data are from a study of cytomegalovirus exposure and HLA in healthy donors. CDR3 length: 13 amino acids. CDR1 is MNHNS, CDR2 SASEGT, per germline. J gave up 6 bases and V 8 bases, and 9 bases lay outside the gene matches. Sequenced: PBMCs. The clonotype originates from a man aged 40-50 years in good health and CMV-seronegative. The chain carries TRBV6-1 and TRBJ2-7; 8 nucleotides line up with TRBD2. The CDR3, as DNA: TGTGCCAGCGGTCGGGGGGGGGCCTCCGAGCAGTACTTC. This gives the protein CASGRGGASEQYF.